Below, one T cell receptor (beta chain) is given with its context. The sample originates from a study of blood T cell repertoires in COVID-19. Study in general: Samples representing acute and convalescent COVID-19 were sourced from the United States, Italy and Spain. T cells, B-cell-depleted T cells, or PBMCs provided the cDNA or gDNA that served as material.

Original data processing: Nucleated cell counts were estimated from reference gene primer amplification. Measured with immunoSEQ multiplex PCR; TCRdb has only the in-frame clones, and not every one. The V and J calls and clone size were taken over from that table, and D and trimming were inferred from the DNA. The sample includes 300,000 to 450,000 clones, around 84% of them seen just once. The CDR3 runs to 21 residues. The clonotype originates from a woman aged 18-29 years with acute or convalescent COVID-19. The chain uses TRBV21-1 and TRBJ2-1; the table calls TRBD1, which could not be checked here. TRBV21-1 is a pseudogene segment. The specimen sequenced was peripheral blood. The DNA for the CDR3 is TGTGCCAGCAGCAAAAGAGGGCGAAGACTTTTTTTGGGACAGTCGGACAATGAGCAGTTCTTC. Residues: CASSKRGRRLFLGQSDNEQFF.